This T cell receptor (beta chain) was recovered during a study of quantifying T cell responses using KT2 cells. In the study overall: Reverse transcription used primers in the TCR alpha and beta constant regions. The second PCR was a qPCR stopped at a predetermined fluorescence threshold. Whole-study findings and limits: KT2 sequences were detected down to about one KT2 cell per 100,000 PBMC.

The cDNA 3' end received a ligated oligonucleotide with a UMI. The first PCR ran roughly 4 cycles with an equimolar RC1.1 and RC1.2 beta primer mix. TCRdb analysed the UMI-ligation and nested PCR reads with MiXCR anew, one entry per CDR3 protein. The sample includes about 32,000 distinct CDR3 sequences, 7.3% of them seen just once. Germline loops: CDR1 DFQATT, CDR2 SNEGSKA (reference sequence). The CDR3 runs 14 residues. With V trimmed by 0 bases and J by 7 bases, 4 bases remained unmatched. About this clonotype: Its antigen is unidentified.

The sample is PBMC spiked with counted cells of clone KT2. The source material was PBMCs spiked with cells of the T cell clone KT2. The TCR comes from a human donor. This rearrangement joins TRBV20-1 to TRBJ2-1, with 9 bases matching TRBD1. The CDR3 bases are TGCAGTGCTAGAGATTGGACAGGGGATAATGAGCAGTTCTTC. This gives the protein CSARDWTGDNEQFF.